The 32 T cell receptor beta chains below all came from one sample that was sequenced in a study of T-cell reconstitution after alpha-beta-depleted transplantation in children (dated by TCRdb to the mid-2010s). The sample's treatment or condition, from its label and the paper: allogeneic hematopoietic cell transplantation with graft depleted of TCRalphabeta T cells and CD19 B cells. The library relied on PCR. The instrument was an Illumina HiSeq 2500. To normalize quantification of the TCRbeta repertoire, the TCR libraries were built with molecular barcoding that relied on unique molecular identifiers. TCRdb reprocessing: public reads trimmed at Q25 with fastp, clones called with MiXCR, in-frame beta chains kept. Every CDR3 protein is listed once, alongside the most common genes and DNA of its rows. This sample is represented by just over 950,000 distinct CDR3 sequences; around 30% of them were singletons. About 28% of the sample is in the top ten clones.

The sample here was PBMCs, mostly from graft donor cells, taken 360 days after TCRalphabeta/CD19-depleted stem cell transplant. Receptors originate from a boy under two years old who had a stem cell transplant for SCID, so the T cells may come from the graft donor.

This clonotype was seen a few times. This CDR3 is CSAETGGSSYEQYF. The CDR3 DNA reads TGCAGTGCTGAAACCGGGGGCAGCTCCTACGAGCAGTACTTC. This chain uses TRBV20-1 with TRBJ2-7; D may be TRBD1 or TRBD2 (6 bases each). V lost 5 bases to trimming and J lost 0 bases, with 14 bases between them. Looked up from germline, CDR1 is DFQATT and CDR2 is SNEGSKA (reference sequence). This CDR3 contains 14 residues.

The chain has TRBV29-1 and TRBJ1-1; D uncertain. Germline-derived CDR1 and CDR2 are SQVTM and ANQGSEA. The CDR3 is 13 residues long. With 1 base removed from V and 2 bases from J, the gap between germline ends came to 8 bases. The DNA for the CDR3 is TGCAGCGTTGAAGGTCCACTAAACACTGAAGCTTTCTTT. This gives the protein CSVEGPLNTEAFF.

The chain combines TRBV7-9 with TRBJ1-2; TRBD1 agrees at 7 bases. V was pared by 4 bases and J by 6 bases, with 5 bases of the junction left unmatched. The CDR3 length is 13 residues. CDR1 SEHNR and CDR2 FQNEAQ come from the germline V gene (reference sequence). The CDR3 DNA sequence: TGTGCCAGCAGCTCCCAGGGGGTGGATGGCTACACCTTC. Its protein product is CASSSQGVDGYTF.

The CDR3 loop reads CASSLVPLSMSNNEQFF. The CDR3 nucleotides read TGTGCCAGCAGCTTAGTCCCCCTTAGTATGTCCAACAATGAGCAGTTCTTC. The chain couples TRBV7-9 to TRBJ2-1; D is undetermined. V was trimmed by 1 base and J by 5 bases, leaving 18 bases between them. CDR3 length: 17 amino acids. CDR1 and CDR2 from the germline V gene are SEHNR and FQNEAQ (reference sequence).

A few counts support this clonotype. The rearrangement joins TRBV27 to TRBJ2-3; 7 bases fit TRBD1. This CDR3 is 14 amino acids long. Losses at the gene ends were 10 bases for V and 4 bases for J; bases not matched to a gene: 11. Germline loops: CDR1 MNHEY, CDR2 SMNVEV (reference sequence). CDR3 in amino acids: CANTPKGGPDTQYF. DNA of the CDR3: TGTGCCAACACCCCCAAAGGGGGCCCAGATACGCAGTATTTT.

This rearrangement joins TRBV5-1 to TRBJ2-3; D is uncertain. Per the germline V gene, CDR1 is SGHRS and CDR2 is YFSETQ. The CDR3 sequence is 13 residues long. Trimming removed 4 bases at V and 2 bases at J, with 8 bases between. The CDR3 sequence: CASSPYPTDTQYF. The DNA for the CDR3 is TGCGCCAGCAGCCCTTATCCCACAGATACGCAGTATTTT.

The CDR3 loop is CASSYGVPLAKNIQYF. The CDR3 bases are TGTGCCAGCAGCTATGGAGTTCCTCTGGCCAAAAACATTCAGTACTTC. The chain couples TRBV5-6 to TRBJ2-4; D call uncertain. V was trimmed by 3 bases and J by 1 base, leaving 14 bases between them. The CDR3 loop spans 16 amino acids. CDR1 and CDR2 from the germline V gene are SGHDT and YYEEEE.

The V and J genes are TRBV7-2 and TRBJ2-4; a weak D match, TRBD1 (6 bases). V lost 1 base and J lost 0, with 13 bases in between. This CDR3 has 17 amino acids. Looked up from germline, CDR1 is SGHTA and CDR2 is FQGNSA. The CDR3, as DNA: TGTGCCAGCAGCTTAGTGGGGACATCTAAAGCCAAAAACATTCAGTACTTC. Its translation is CASSLVGTSKAKNIQYF.

In this sample, this clonotype turned up many times. V and J are TRBV11-1 and TRBJ2-2, with 7 bases lining up with TRBD1. The V gene end was trimmed by 3 bases and the J gene end by 0 bases; junction bases not matched to a gene: 7. Germline V CDR1 and CDR2: SGHAT, FQDESV (reference sequence). There are 17 residues in the CDR3. Written as DNA, the CDR3 is TGTGCCAGCAGCTTGGGACAGTCCACCGCGAACACCGGGGAGCTGTTTTTT. It is translated as CASSLGQSTANTGELFF. Supplemented by reference TRBV11-1 and TRBJ2-2, the full variable domain reads EAEVAQSPRYKITEKSQAVAFWCDPISGHATLYWYRQILGQGPELLVQFQDESVVDDSQLPKDRFSAERLKGVDSTLKIQPAELGDSAMYLCASSLGQSTANTGELFFGEGSRLTVL.

This chain connects TRBV7-3 to TRBJ2-3; D not resolved. This CDR3 is 14 amino acids long. Trimming took off 1 base at V and 6 bases at J, with 11 bases between the two ends. Germline CDR1 reads SGHTA; CDR2 reads FQGTGA. CDR3 coding DNA: TGTGCCAGCAGCTTAATGGGGATGACTGATACGCAGTATTTT. Translated, it gives CASSLMGMTDTQYF. The full variable domain, rest sourced from reference TRBV7-3 and TRBJ2-3, is GAGVSQTPSNKVTEKGKYVELRCDPISGHTALYWYRQSLGQGPEFLIYFQGTGAADDSGLPNDRFFAVRPEGSVSTLKIQRTERGDSAVYLCASSLMGMTDTQYFGPGTRLTVL.

V and J are TRBV5-1 and TRBJ2-7, with D uncertain. With 4 bases removed from V and 1 base from J, the gap between germline ends came to 18 bases. This CDR3 spans 16 amino acids. Germline V gene sequence: CDR1 SGHRS, CDR2 YFSETQ. The CDR3 sequence is CASSDTTGRLSYEQYF. CDR3 DNA: TGCGCCAGCAGCGATACCACCGGGCGCCTATCCTACGAGCAGTACTTC.

This rearrangement joins TRBV4-1 to TRBJ2-3; 10 bases fit TRBD2. The CDR3 extends over 15 amino acids. The junction had 5 bases not matched to a gene; V was cut back by 4 bases and J by 4 bases. Per the germline V gene, CDR1 is MGHRA and CDR2 is YSYEKL. CDR3 DNA: TGCGCCAGCAGCCTCCTAACTAGCGGGGCAGATACGCAGTATTTT. Protein: CASSLLTSGADTQYF.

V and J are TRBV18 and TRBJ1-1; D is unresolved. The CDR3 contains 12 residues. Trimming removed 1 base from V and 5 bases from J, with 5 bases in between. The germline V gene has CDR1 KGHSH and CDR2 LQKENI. The CDR3 here is CASSPLGTEAFF. For the CDR3, the DNA is TGTGCCAGCTCACCACTGGGAACTGAAGCTTTCTTT.

The chain links TRBV25-1 to TRBJ2-2; 7 bases line up with TRBD1. The CDR3 is made up of 16 amino acids. J lost 5 bases, V lost 2 bases, and 8 bases had no gene match. The germline gives CDR1 MGHDK, CDR2 SYGVNS. CDR3 sequence reads: CASSEVGRGRTGELFF. CDR3 nucleotides: TGTGCCAGCAGTGAAGTGGGCAGGGGGAGAACCGGGGAGCTGTTTTTT.

The chain is built from TRBV12-3 or TRBV12-4 and TRBJ1-5; possible D gene TRBD1, 6 bases. Deletions cut 5 bases from V and 5 bases from J, with 13 bases between. The CDR3 runs to 14 residues. The CDR3 sequence: CASSGSTGDQPQHF. In DNA form, the CDR3 reads TGTGCCAGCAGTGGATCGACAGGAGATCAGCCCCAGCATTTT.

This sequence joins TRBV27 and TRBJ2-1, with D possibly being TRBD2 (5 bases). The V and J ends lost 2 bases and 4 bases respectively, with 9 bases between them. Germline lookup yields CDR1 MNHEY and CDR2 SMNVEV (reference sequence). This CDR3 is 14 amino acids long. The CDR3 DNA sequence: TGTGCCAGCAGTTTAGGACTCAGATACAATGAGCAGTTCTTC. Its translation is CASSLGLRYNEQFF.

This clonotype appeared a few times. The chain combines TRBV15 with TRBJ2-3; D is tentatively TRBD1 or TRBD2 (5 bases each). Trimming cost V 0 bases and J 8 bases, with 12 bases left between them. Per the germline V gene, CDR1 is LNHNV and CDR2 is YYDKDF (reference sequence). The CDR3 is 14 residues long. CDR3: CATSRDTERGTQYF. CDR3 DNA: TGTGCCACCAGCAGAGATACGGAGAGGGGTACGCAGTATTTT.

The rearrangement links TRBV5-1 to TRBJ2-3; D might be TRBD1 or TRBD2, each matching 5 bases. CDR1 is SGHRS, CDR2 YFSETQ, per germline. The V end lost 4 bases, the J end lost 4 bases, and 19 bases lay between the germline ends. The CDR3 is 16 amino acids. CDR3 bases: TGCGCCAGCAGCCCTGGGGCCGGGATTGGCGCAGATACGCAGTATTTT. Protein sequence: CASSPGAGIGADTQYF.

The sample holds a few counts of this clonotype. V is TRBV12-3 or TRBV12-4 and J is TRBJ2-5; the match to TRBD2 covers 7 bases. Trimming took 3 bases from V and 1 from J; bases not matched to a gene: 5. The CDR3 length is 15 residues. The CDR3 DNA reads as TGTGCCAGCAGTTTGTATGGGGGGGGCCAAGAGACCCAGTACTTC. Amino acid sequence: CASSLYGGGQETQYF.

This clonotype appeared many times. This chain joins TRBV12-3 or TRBV12-4 and TRBJ2-1; D gene ambiguous. Trimming left V 3 bases short and J 7 bases short, with 13 bases between. The CDR3 length is 14 residues. The CDR3 bases are TGTGCCAGCAGTTTTGGTCTTACGTATAATGAGCAGTTCTTC. It yields the protein CASSFGLTYNEQFF.

The V and J genes are TRBV27 and TRBJ2-7, with 10 positions matching TRBD1. The CDR3 is 15 amino acids. Germline V gives CDR1 MNHEY, CDR2 SMNVEV (reference sequence). V lost 5 bases to trimming and J lost 7 bases; unmatched junction nucleotides: 11. CDR3 residues: CASSPWDRGLEEQYF. CDR3 DNA sequence: TGTGCCAGCAGTCCCTGGGACAGGGGTCTAGAAGAGCAGTACTTC.

This clonotype occurred a few times. V and J are TRBV12-3 or TRBV12-4 and TRBJ2-7, with D perhaps TRBD1 (7 bases). V shed 5 bases and J shed 6 bases, with 20 bases lying between them. The CDR3 has 15 amino acids. CDR3 amino acids: CASSIQGLGGAEQYF. The CDR3 bases are TGTGCCAGCAGTATACAGGGGCTTGGCGGGGCCGAGCAGTACTTC.

V is TRBV6-5 and J is TRBJ1-2; 10 positions match TRBD1. This CDR3 has 17 amino acids. Germline V gene data show CDR1 as MNHEY and CDR2 as SVGAGI. J gave up 7 bases and V 3 bases, and 14 bases lay outside the gene matches. For the CDR3, the DNA is TGTGCCAGCAGTTATTCCGGTCGGGACAGGGGTATTGGTGGCTACACCTTC. Translated: CASSYSGRDRGIGGYTF.

As regards this clonotype: A much larger clone lies a single base off, so this may be a read error. CDR3 DNA: TGCAGTGCTGGGCCTAGCACAGATACGCAGTATTTT. It translates to CSAGPSTDTQYF. The chain carries TRBV20-1 and TRBJ2-3; D gene uncertain. The germline V and J ends were trimmed by 5 bases and 0 bases, with 6 bases remaining between them. This CDR3 region has 12 residues. Per the germline V gene, CDR1 is DFQATT and CDR2 is SNEGSKA (reference sequence).

This clonotype has only a few counts. The V gene is TRBV4-1, the J gene TRBJ2-1; TRBD2 matches 12 bases. The V gene's germline CDR1 is MGHRA and CDR2 YSYEKL. The CDR3 spans 19 residues. V trimming: 4 bases; J trimming: 0 bases; junction bases outside the gene matches: 10. The CDR3 nucleotides are TGCGCCAGCAGCCGCCTAGCGGGGGGGCAAAAATACTCCTACAATGAGCAGTTCTTC. This encodes CASSRLAGGQKYSYNEQFF.

The sample holds a few counts of this clonotype. V and J are TRBV2 and TRBJ2-2, with D possibly being TRBD2 (6 bases). Trimming pared 1 base from V and 5 bases from J, leaving 11 bases between. The CDR3 totals 15 residues. The germline CDR1 and CDR2 sequences are SNHLY and FYNNEI. The CDR3 protein is CASSEGGVGTGELFF. CDR3 in DNA: TGTGCCAGCAGTGAAGGCGGGGTAGGAACCGGGGAGCTGTTTTTT.

V gene TRBV28 combines with J gene TRBJ2-3, with unresolved D. CDR1 is MDHEN and CDR2 is SYDVKM in the germline V gene. The CDR3 totals 16 residues. Trimming left V 1 base short and J 2 bases short, with 13 bases between. The CDR3 nucleotides are TGTGCCAGCAGTTTATTGGCCAGCCCAGCCACAGATACGCAGTATTTT. Translation gives CASSLLASPATDTQYF.

This clonotype showed up just a few times. This sequence joins TRBV15 and TRBJ2-5; D remains ambiguous. V was cut by 1 base and J by 7 bases, with 10 bases left in between. The CDR3 extends over 13 amino acids. Germline V gene sequence: CDR1 LNHNV, CDR2 YYDKDF (reference sequence). The CDR3 loop reads CATSRGGALTQYF. As DNA, the CDR3 is TGTGCCACCAGCAGAGGAGGAGCGTTGACCCAGTACTTC.

This chain uses TRBV20-1 with TRBJ2-7, with 7 bases matching TRBD1. The CDR3 consists of 14 residues. Germline CDR1 and CDR2: DFQATT and SNEGSKA (reference sequence). V was pared by 2 bases and J by 2 bases, with 6 bases of the junction left unmatched. Here the CDR3 DNA reads TGCAGTGCTAGAAGTCGACAGGGCCCCTACGAGCAGTACTTC. This sequence encodes CSARSRQGPYEQYF.

This rearrangement joins TRBV20-1 to TRBJ2-7; TRBD2 matches at 7 bases. Trimming at V came to 8 bases and at J to 0 bases, leaving 10 bases not matched to a gene. Germline V CDR1 and CDR2: DFQATT, SNEGSKA (reference sequence). CDR3 length: 14 amino acids. The CDR3 DNA reads as TGCAGTTGGACTAGTCGTCAAAACTCCTACGAGCAGTACTTC. It is translated as CSWTSRQNSYEQYF.

The chain carries TRBV12-3 or TRBV12-4 and TRBJ2-2; a possible D gene is TRBD1 (5 bases). The V end was cut by 6 bases, the J end by 4 bases, with 15 bases between. The CDR3 totals 15 residues. The chain's CDR3 is CASRNQGEITGELFF. CDR3 nucleotides: TGTGCCAGCAGGAACCAGGGTGAGATCACCGGGGAGCTGTTTTTT.

The sample holds a few counts of this clonotype. V usage is TRBV13 and J usage is TRBJ1-2; D ambiguous. V lost 3 bases to trimming and J lost 4 bases, with 12 bases between them. From germline, CDR1 is PRHDT and CDR2 FYEKMQ (reference sequence). The CDR3 runs 14 residues. The CDR3 region has the DNA TGTGCCAGCAGCTTTGGCAGACCATTCTATGGCTACACCTTC. The encoded protein is CASSFGRPFYGYTF. Combining the CDR3 with reference TRBV13 and TRBJ1-2 gives the whole variable domain AAGVIQSPRHLIKEKRETATLKCYPIPRHDTVYWYQQGPGQDPQFLISFYEKMQSDKGSIPDRFSAQQFSDYHSELNMSSLELGDSALYFCASSFGRPFYGYTFGSGTRLTVV.